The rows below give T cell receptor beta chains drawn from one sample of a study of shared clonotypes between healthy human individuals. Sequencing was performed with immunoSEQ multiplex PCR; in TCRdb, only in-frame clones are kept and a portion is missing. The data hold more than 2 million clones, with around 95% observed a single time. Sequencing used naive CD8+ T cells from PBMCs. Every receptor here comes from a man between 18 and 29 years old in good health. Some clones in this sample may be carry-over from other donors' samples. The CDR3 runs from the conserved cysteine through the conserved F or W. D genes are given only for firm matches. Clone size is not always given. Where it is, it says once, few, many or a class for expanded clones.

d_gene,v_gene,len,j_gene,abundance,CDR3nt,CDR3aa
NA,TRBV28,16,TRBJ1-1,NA,TGTGCCAGCAGCCCTACAGGGATTTTCTGGAACACTGAAGCTTTCTTT,CASSPTGIFWNTEAFF
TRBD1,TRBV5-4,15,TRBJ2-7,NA,TGTGCCAGCAGCTTGTCTATGGGACAGCATTACGAGCAGTACTTC,CASSLSMGQHYEQYF
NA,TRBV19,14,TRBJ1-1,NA,TGTGCCAGTGGGGCCTTGGGAGGTGATACTGAAGCTTTCTTT,CASGALGGDTEAFF
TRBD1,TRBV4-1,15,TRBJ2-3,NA,TGCGCCAGCAGCCAATTGGACAGGGCTACAGATACGCAGTATTTT,CASSQLDRATDTQYF
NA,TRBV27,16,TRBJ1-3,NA,TGTGCCAGCAGCCCAAGGGCAGGGACCTCTGGAAACACCATATATTTT,CASSPRAGTSGNTIYF
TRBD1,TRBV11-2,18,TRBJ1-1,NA,TGTGCCAGCAGCTCTTTCCGGGACAGGGGGACAATGAACACTGAAGCTTTCTTT,CASSSFRDRGTMNTEAFF
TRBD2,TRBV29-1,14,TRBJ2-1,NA,TGCAGCGCCCAGACTAGCGCGATGTACAATGAGCAGTTCTTC,CSAQTSAMYNEQFF
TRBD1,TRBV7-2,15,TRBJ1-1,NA,TGTGCCAGCAGCCTCCGACAGGGTATGAACACTGAAGCTTTCTTT,CASSLRQGMNTEAFF
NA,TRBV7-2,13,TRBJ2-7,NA,TGTGCCAGCAGCTCCTACAAAAACTACGAGCAGTACTTC,CASSSYKNYEQYF
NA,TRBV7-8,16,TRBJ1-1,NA,TGTGCCAGCAGCACCCTGCCGGACACCCCGGACACTGAAGCTTTCTTT,CASSTLPDTPDTEAFF
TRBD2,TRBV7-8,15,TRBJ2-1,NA,TGTGCCAGCAGCTTAGGGGCTAGCGGATACAATGAGCAGTTCTTC,CASSLGASGYNEQFF
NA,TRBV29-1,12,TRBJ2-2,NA,TGCAGCGTTCAGATTTTAACCGGGGAGCTGTTTTTT,CSVQILTGELFF
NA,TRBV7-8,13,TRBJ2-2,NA,TGTGCCAGCCTTGAGGGTTGGAGCGGGGAGCTGTTTTTT,CASLEGWSGELFF
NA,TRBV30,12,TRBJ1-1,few,TGTGCCTGGAGAGGGGACTATGATGAAGCTTTCTTT,CAWRGDYDEAFF
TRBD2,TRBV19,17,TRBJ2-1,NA,TGTGCCAGTAGTATCCCCATGTGGGGGAGGGCCTACAATGAGCAGTTCTTC,CASSIPMWGRAYNEQFF
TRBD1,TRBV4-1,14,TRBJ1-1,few,TGCGCCAGCAGCTGGGGACAGGAGAACACTGAAGCTTTCTTT,CASSWGQENTEAFF
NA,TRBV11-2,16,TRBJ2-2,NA,TGTGCCAGCAGCCCTCTGGCGTACGCGAACACCGGGGAGCTGTTTTTT,CASSPLAYANTGELFF
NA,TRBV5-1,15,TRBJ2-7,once,TGCGCCAGCAGCTTGGACAGGTCGAGCTCCTACGAGCAGTACTTC,CASSLDRSSSYEQYF
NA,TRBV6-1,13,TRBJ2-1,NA,TGTGCCAGCAGTGAAGGCGAAGGGGGAGAGCAGTTCTTC,CASSEGEGGEQFF
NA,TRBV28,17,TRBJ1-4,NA,TGTGCCAGCAGTCTGGAGGACAGTCCCTCAACTAATGAAAAACTGTTTTTT,CASSLEDSPSTNEKLFF
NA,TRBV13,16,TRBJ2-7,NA,TGTGCCAGCAGCTCTCGCGGGGGCGGGAGCCCCTACGAGCAGTACTTC,CASSSRGGGSPYEQYF
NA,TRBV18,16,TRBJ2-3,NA,TGTGCCAGCTCGAGACGGGGGAGATCTAGCACAGATACGCAGTATTTT,CASSRRGRSSTDTQYF
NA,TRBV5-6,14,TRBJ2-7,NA,TGTGCCAGCAGCCCCGGACTGGGTCCCTACGAGCAGTACTTC,CASSPGLGPYEQYF
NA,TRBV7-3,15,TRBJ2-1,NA,TGTGCCAGCAGCCAGACTAATTCACACTACAATGAGCAGTTCTTC,CASSQTNSHYNEQFF
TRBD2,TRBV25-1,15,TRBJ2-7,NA,TGTGCCAGCAGTAACCCCGGGACTAGCAACTACGAGCAGTACTTC,CASSNPGTSNYEQYF
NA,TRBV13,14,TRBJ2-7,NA,TGTGCCAGCAGCTTTCCCCAGGGCGGAAAAGAACAGTACTTC,CASSFPQGGKEQYF
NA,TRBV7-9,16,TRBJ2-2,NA,TGTGCCAGCAGCCCCACCCCCAGGAAGAACACCGGGGAGCTGTTTTTT,CASSPTPRKNTGELFF
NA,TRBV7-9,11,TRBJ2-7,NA,TGTGCCAGCAGCAACGGGCTACCTCGAGACTTC,CASSNGLPRDF
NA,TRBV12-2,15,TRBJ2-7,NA,TGTGCAAGTCGCTTACCCGGGATCGCCCGAGCGGAGCAGTACTTC,CASRLPGIARAEQYF
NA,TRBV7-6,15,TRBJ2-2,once,TGTGCCAGCAGCTTATACACAGTAAACACCGGGGAGCTGTTTTTT,CASSLYTVNTGELFF
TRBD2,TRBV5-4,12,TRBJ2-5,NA,TGTGCCAGCAGCCCGGAGAGCGGGGGCCAGTACTTC,CASSPESGGQYF
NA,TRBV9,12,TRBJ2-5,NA,TGTGCCAGCGGAGGGGGCGGAGAGACCCAGTACTTC,CASGGGGETQYF
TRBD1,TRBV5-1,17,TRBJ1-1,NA,TGCGCCAGCAGCTGGGACAGGTCCACGGGCCTGAACACTGAAGCTTTCTTT,CASSWDRSTGLNTEAFF
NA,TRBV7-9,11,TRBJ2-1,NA,TGTGCCAGCAGCTTAAGACCGGAGCAGTTCTTC,CASSLRPEQFF
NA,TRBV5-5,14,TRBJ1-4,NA,TGTGCCAGCAGCTTGCTTCAGGAGCGAGAAAAACTGTTTTTT,CASSLLQEREKLFF
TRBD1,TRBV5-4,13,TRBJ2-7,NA,TGTGCCAGCAGATATGACAGGGGCTACGAGCAGTACTTC,CASRYDRGYEQYF
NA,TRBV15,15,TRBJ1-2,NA,TGTGCCACCAGCAGAGATCGTGGGAAGTGGTATGGCTACACCTTC,CATSRDRGKWYGYTF
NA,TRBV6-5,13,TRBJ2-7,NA,TGTGCCAGCAGCCCGTTGAGAGCCCACGAGCAGTACTTC,CASSPLRAHEQYF